The rows below give T cell receptor beta chains drawn from one sample of a study of cytomegalovirus exposure and HLA in healthy donors. The repertoire was sequenced with immunoSEQ multiplex PCR; TCRdb's copy has only in-frame clones and lacks some. Among about 90,000 clones listed, 65% to 85% were seen once. Sequenced sample: PBMCs. The receptors were sampled from a man younger than 40 in good health and CMV-seronegative. Each CDR3 is given with its conserved first and last residue. Each record gives: J gene, D gene, clone size, V gene, CDR3 DNA, CDR3 protein. D genes are given only for firm matches. A clone size is listed for some rows: how often the clone was seen (once, few, many), or a class if it is expanded.

J gene: TRBJ2-3
D gene: TRBD1
clone size: once
V gene: TRBV4-1
CDR3 DNA: TGCGCCAGCAGCCAAGAGTGGGGGACAGACTACACAGATACGCAGTATTTT
CDR3 protein: CASSQEWGTDYTDTQYF

J gene: TRBJ2-2
D gene: NA
clone size: NA
V gene: TRBV25-1
CDR3 DNA: TGTGCCAGCAGTGAATATTACTCCACCGGGGAGCTGTTTTTT
CDR3 protein: CASSEYYSTGELFF

J gene: TRBJ2-7
D gene: NA
clone size: NA
V gene: TRBV30
CDR3 DNA: TGTGCCTGGAGTAACAGGGTAGCAAGCTACGAGCAGTACTTC
CDR3 protein: CAWSNRVASYEQYF

J gene: TRBJ1-1
D gene: TRBD1
clone size: few
V gene: TRBV6-5
CDR3 DNA: TGTGCCAGCAGTTACTCCGCCGACAGGGGGTGGACTGAAGCTTTCTTT
CDR3 protein: CASSYSADRGWTEAFF

J gene: TRBJ1-2
D gene: NA
clone size: NA
V gene: TRBV6-5
CDR3 DNA: TGTGCCAGCAGTTCCGCTAACAGGGTCTATGGCTACACCTTC
CDR3 protein: CASSSANRVYGYTF

J gene: TRBJ1-2
D gene: TRBD1
clone size: NA
V gene: TRBV19
CDR3 DNA: TGTGCCAGTAGTATAGGGTTACCCCGACAGGGGTCTGGCTACACCTTC
CDR3 protein: CASSIGLPRQGSGYTF

J gene: TRBJ1-4
D gene: TRBD1
clone size: NA
V gene: TRBV2
CDR3 DNA: TGTGCCAGCAGTCCCCGGGACAGGGCCTACCGGCTGTTTTTT
CDR3 protein: CASSPRDRAYRLFF

J gene: TRBJ1-1
D gene: TRBD1
clone size: NA
V gene: TRBV5-1
CDR3 DNA: TGCGCCAGCAGCCGGGGGGAACAGGGGGCTATTTTGGGGACTGAAGCTTTCTTT
CDR3 protein: CASSRGEQGAILGTEAFF

J gene: TRBJ1-4
D gene: NA
clone size: few
V gene: TRBV10-2
CDR3 DNA: TGCGCCAGCAGTGAAAAGGGGCAGCCTAATGAAAAACTGTTTTTT
CDR3 protein: CASSEKGQPNEKLFF

J gene: TRBJ2-6
D gene: NA
clone size: NA
V gene: TRBV7-8
CDR3 DNA: TGTGCCAGCAGCTTGAGTCGTGACAGTCGGCCTGGGGCCAACGTCCTGACTTTC
CDR3 protein: CASSLSRDSRPGANVLTF

J gene: TRBJ2-1
D gene: NA
clone size: NA
V gene: TRBV6-1
CDR3 DNA: TGTGCCAGCAGTGAAGGGGGAGAGCACAATGAGCAGTTCTTC
CDR3 protein: CASSEGGEHNEQFF

J gene: TRBJ1-6
D gene: NA
clone size: NA
V gene: TRBV5-6
CDR3 DNA: TGTGCCAGCAGCTCCGTTGTTGGCAGGGGAAGATCACCCCTCCACTTT
CDR3 protein: CASSSVVGRGRSPLHF

J gene: TRBJ1-4
D gene: NA
clone size: NA
V gene: TRBV21-1
CDR3 DNA: TGTGCCAGCAGCCCAACCCCGGGACACTCTAATGAAAAACTGTTTTTT
CDR3 protein: CASSPTPGHSNEKLFF

J gene: TRBJ2-2
D gene: NA
clone size: NA
V gene: TRBV5-8
CDR3 DNA: TGTGCCAGCAGCTTGGGGACTTTTAACACCGGGGAGCTGTTTTTT
CDR3 protein: CASSLGTFNTGELFF

J gene: TRBJ2-7
D gene: NA
clone size: NA
V gene: TRBV10-3
CDR3 DNA: TGTGCCATCAACCCCGGGAGCGAAAGCTCCTACGAGCAGTACTTC
CDR3 protein: CAINPGSESSYEQYF

J gene: TRBJ2-5
D gene: NA
clone size: NA
V gene: TRBV30
CDR3 DNA: TGTGCCTGGAGTGTACCAGAGGTGACCCAGTACTTC
CDR3 protein: CAWSVPEVTQYF

J gene: TRBJ1-5
D gene: TRBD1
clone size: NA
V gene: TRBV7-9
CDR3 DNA: TGTGCCAGCAGCTATGGGACAGAGGGTCAGCCCCAGCATTTT
CDR3 protein: CASSYGTEGQPQHF

J gene: TRBJ1-5
D gene: NA
clone size: NA
V gene: TRBV6-5
CDR3 DNA: TGTGCCAGCAGTTTACAGGTCCCTATGGGGCAGCCCCAGCATTTT
CDR3 protein: CASSLQVPMGQPQHF

J gene: TRBJ1-1
D gene: TRBD1
clone size: NA
V gene: TRBV18
CDR3 DNA: TGTGCCAGCTCACTTCCAGGACAGGGGAACACTGAAGCTTTCTTT
CDR3 protein: CASSLPGQGNTEAFF

J gene: TRBJ1-1
D gene: TRBD1
clone size: NA
V gene: TRBV7-6
CDR3 DNA: TGTGCCAGCAGCCAGGGGGTCCCTGAAGCTTTCTTT
CDR3 protein: CASSQGVPEAFF

J gene: TRBJ2-1
D gene: NA
clone size: once
V gene: TRBV12-5
CDR3 DNA: TGTGCTAGTGGCGTCGTAGCCCAGGAGCAGTTCTTC
CDR3 protein: CASGVVAQEQFF

J gene: TRBJ2-5
D gene: TRBD2
clone size: NA
V gene: TRBV29-1
CDR3 DNA: TGCAGCGTTGAGGGACTAGCGGGGGAAGAGACCCAGTACTTC
CDR3 protein: CSVEGLAGEETQYF

J gene: TRBJ2-7
D gene: NA
clone size: NA
V gene: TRBV5-6
CDR3 DNA: TGTGCCAGCAGCTTGGTATCCTATAACGAGCAGTACTTC
CDR3 protein: CASSLVSYNEQYF

J gene: TRBJ1-2
D gene: NA
clone size: NA
V gene: TRBV9
CDR3 DNA: TGTGCCAGCAGGGGAGGTACTAACTATGGCTACACCTTC
CDR3 protein: CASRGGTNYGYTF

J gene: TRBJ1-3
D gene: NA
clone size: NA
V gene: TRBV19
CDR3 DNA: TGTGCCAGTAGCGAGACTACCGGAAACACCATATATTTT
CDR3 protein: CASSETTGNTIYF

J gene: TRBJ1-3
D gene: NA
clone size: few
V gene: TRBV5-4
CDR3 DNA: TGTGCCAGCAGCATGGACAGCTACTCTGGAAACACCATATATTTT
CDR3 protein: CASSMDSYSGNTIYF

J gene: TRBJ1-2
D gene: NA
clone size: NA
V gene: TRBV4-2
CDR3 DNA: TGTGCCAGCAGCCAAGAAACAGACTATGGCTACACCTTC
CDR3 protein: CASSQETDYGYTF

J gene: TRBJ2-2
D gene: TRBD1
clone size: NA
V gene: TRBV19
CDR3 DNA: TGTGCCAGTAGTATCGGACAGGGGGCTCGGGACACCGGGGAGCTGTTTTTT
CDR3 protein: CASSIGQGARDTGELFF

J gene: TRBJ1-1
D gene: NA
clone size: few
V gene: TRBV28
CDR3 DNA: TGTGCCAGCGGGGCAGGGGCCATGAACACTGAAGCTTTCTTT
CDR3 protein: CASGAGAMNTEAFF

J gene: TRBJ2-5
D gene: TRBD1
clone size: few
V gene: TRBV28
CDR3 DNA: TGTGCCAGCAGCCTTATGGGACAGTTCCAAGAGACCCAGTACTTC
CDR3 protein: CASSLMGQFQETQYF

J gene: TRBJ2-2
D gene: TRBD1
clone size: NA
V gene: TRBV29-1
CDR3 DNA: TGCAGCTCAAGGACAGGGGTGGGCACCGGGGAGCTGTTTTTT
CDR3 protein: CSSRTGVGTGELFF

J gene: TRBJ2-2
D gene: NA
clone size: NA
V gene: TRBV30
CDR3 DNA: TGTGCCTGGATGGTAGGGGCCGCCGGGGAGCTGTTTTTT
CDR3 protein: CAWMVGAAGELFF

J gene: TRBJ2-7
D gene: NA
clone size: NA
V gene: TRBV5-4
CDR3 DNA: TGTGCCAGCAGCTTGGGGACACTTAGCTCCTACGAGCAGTACTTC
CDR3 protein: CASSLGTLSSYEQYF

J gene: TRBJ1-2
D gene: NA
clone size: NA
V gene: TRBV18
CDR3 DNA: TGTGCCAGCTCACCACGAGGCAGACTCAACTATGGCTACACCTTC
CDR3 protein: CASSPRGRLNYGYTF

J gene: TRBJ1-1
D gene: NA
clone size: NA
V gene: TRBV5-1
CDR3 DNA: TGCGCCAGCTTTGGACAGACGAACACTGAAGCTTTCTTT
CDR3 protein: CASFGQTNTEAFF

J gene: TRBJ1-5
D gene: TRBD1
clone size: NA
V gene: TRBV28
CDR3 DNA: TGTGCCAGCAGTTCCGGGACAGGGGGTCAGCCCCAGCATTTT
CDR3 protein: CASSSGTGGQPQHF

J gene: TRBJ1-1
D gene: NA
clone size: few
V gene: TRBV5-8
CDR3 DNA: TGTGCCAGCAGCTTGGAACGAGGCCAAACGCGAAGGGCTTTCTTT
CDR3 protein: CASSLERGQTRRAFF

J gene: TRBJ1-5
D gene: NA
clone size: NA
V gene: TRBV6-5
CDR3 DNA: TGTGCCAGCAGACAGGGAGAGGGCAATCAGCCCCAGCATTTT
CDR3 protein: CASRQGEGNQPQHF

J gene: TRBJ1-2
D gene: NA
clone size: NA
V gene: TRBV30
CDR3 DNA: TGTGCCTGGAGTGTATATGGCACGAGGTATGGCTACACCTTC
CDR3 protein: CAWSVYGTRYGYTF

J gene: TRBJ1-1
D gene: NA
clone size: few
V gene: TRBV6-1
CDR3 DNA: TGTGCCAGCAGTGAAGGTTGGCAGAACACTGAAGCTTTCTTT
CDR3 protein: CASSEGWQNTEAFF

J gene: TRBJ1-6
D gene: TRBD1
clone size: NA
V gene: TRBV5-1
CDR3 DNA: TGCGCCAGCAGCCGAGACAGGGGGAGCAATTCACCCCTCCACTTT
CDR3 protein: CASSRDRGSNSPLHF

J gene: TRBJ2-5
D gene: NA
clone size: NA
V gene: TRBV6-5
CDR3 DNA: TGTGCCAGCAGTCAGGGTAGGGGGGGGGAAGAGACCCAGTACTTC
CDR3 protein: CASSQGRGGEETQYF

J gene: TRBJ2-1
D gene: NA
clone size: NA
V gene: TRBV6-5
CDR3 DNA: TGTGCCAGCAGTCGCACAGAAGCAGGCTACAATGAGCAGTTCTTC
CDR3 protein: CASSRTEAGYNEQFF

J gene: TRBJ1-5
D gene: NA
clone size: NA
V gene: TRBV18
CDR3 DNA: TGTGCCAGCTCACCGCAGGTCGGCAATCAGCCCCAGCATTTT
CDR3 protein: CASSPQVGNQPQHF

J gene: TRBJ1-1
D gene: TRBD1
clone size: NA
V gene: TRBV2
CDR3 DNA: TGTGCCAGCAGTGGGGCAAAGACAGGGGTCCAACACAACACTGAAGCTTTCTTT
CDR3 protein: CASSGAKTGVQHNTEAFF